This T cell receptor beta chain was documented in a study of Ad26.COV2.S vaccination and SARS-CoV-2 variants. Turning to the study itself: Donor got 5x10^10 or 1x10^11 viral particles of Ad26.COV2.S.

Study-level points and caveats: An underestimation of total T cell responses may have resulted from the TCR breadth and depth analyses. Substantial breadth in spike-specific CD8+ and CD4+ T cell responses was reportedly seen after vaccination.

CDR3 size: 15 residues. Trimming shortened V by 0 bases and J by 7 bases, and 13 bases separated the two germline ends. The germline V gene has CDR1 LNHNV and CDR2 YYDKDF (reference sequence). As for this clone: Its antigen is still unknown.

Treatment meaning: roughly 19 received Ad26.COV2.S at low or high dose, single or two shots; about five received placebo; per-sample allocation not given. Day 63 after the first injection of vaccine or placebo was the sampling time. As its vector, the vaccine had Ad26, which expressed Wuhan-strain SARS-CoV-2 spike. Clones were read by immunoSEQ multiplex PCR, and TCRdb kept only the in-frame ones, dropping some. The sample has around 450,000 clones, roughly 88% seen once. The clonotype originates from a person aged 18-65 years who received the Ad26.COV2.S COVID-19 vaccine or a placebo. Material: peripheral blood, obtained in a trial of Ad26.COV2.S vaccine versus placebo. V and J are TRBV15 and TRBJ1-5; D perhaps matches TRBD1 (5 bases). The DNA of the CDR3 is TGTGCCACCAGCAGAGATACGGGGCGCAGCCAGCCCCAGCATTTT. This encodes CATSRDTGRSQPQHF.